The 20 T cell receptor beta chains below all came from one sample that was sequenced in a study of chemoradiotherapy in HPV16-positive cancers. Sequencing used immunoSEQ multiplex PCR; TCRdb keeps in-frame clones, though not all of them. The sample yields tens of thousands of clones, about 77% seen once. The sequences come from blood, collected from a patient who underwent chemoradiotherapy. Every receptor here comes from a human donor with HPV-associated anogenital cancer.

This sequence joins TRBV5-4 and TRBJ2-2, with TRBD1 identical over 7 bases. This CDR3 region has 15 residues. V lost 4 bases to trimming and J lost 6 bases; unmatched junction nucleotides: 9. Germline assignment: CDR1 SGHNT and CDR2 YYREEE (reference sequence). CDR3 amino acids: CASSATGTVAGELFF. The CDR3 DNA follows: TGTGCCAGCAGCGCGACCGGGACAGTCGCCGGGGAGCTGTTTTTT.

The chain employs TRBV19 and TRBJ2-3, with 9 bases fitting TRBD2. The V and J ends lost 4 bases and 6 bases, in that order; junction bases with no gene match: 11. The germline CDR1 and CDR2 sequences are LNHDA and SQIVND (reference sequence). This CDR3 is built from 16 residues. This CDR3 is CASSSPQRGVSDTQYF. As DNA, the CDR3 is TGTGCCAGTAGTAGTCCTCAGCGGGGGGTTTCGGATACGCAGTATTTT. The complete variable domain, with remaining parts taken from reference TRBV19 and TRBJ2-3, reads DGGITQSPKYLFRKEGQNVTLSCEQNLNHDAMYWYRQDPGQGLRLIYYSQIVNDFQKGDIAEGYSVSREKKESFPLTVTSAQKNPTAFYLCASSSPQRGVSDTQYFGPGTRLTVL.

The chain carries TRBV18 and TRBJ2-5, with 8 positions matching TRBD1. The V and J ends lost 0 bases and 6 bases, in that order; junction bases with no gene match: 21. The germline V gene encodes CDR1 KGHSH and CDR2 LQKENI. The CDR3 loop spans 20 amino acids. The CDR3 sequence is CASSPPQRGTGTLRHKTQYF. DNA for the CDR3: TGTGCCAGCTCACCACCGCAGCGTGGGACAGGAACTTTAAGGCATAAGACCCAGTACTTC.

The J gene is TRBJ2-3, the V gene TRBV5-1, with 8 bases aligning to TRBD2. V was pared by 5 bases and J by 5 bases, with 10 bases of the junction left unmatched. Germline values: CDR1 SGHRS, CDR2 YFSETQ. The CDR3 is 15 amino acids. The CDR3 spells CASRPGTSFIDTQYF. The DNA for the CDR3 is TGCGCCAGCAGGCCCGGGACTAGTTTTATAGATACGCAGTATTTT.

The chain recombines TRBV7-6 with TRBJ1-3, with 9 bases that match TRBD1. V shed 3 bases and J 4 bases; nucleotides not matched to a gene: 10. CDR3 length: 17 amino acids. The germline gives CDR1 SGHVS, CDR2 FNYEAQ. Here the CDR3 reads CASSFSSGTGYGNTIYF. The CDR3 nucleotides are TGTGCCAGCAGCTTTAGTTCCGGGACAGGGTACGGAAACACCATATATTTT.

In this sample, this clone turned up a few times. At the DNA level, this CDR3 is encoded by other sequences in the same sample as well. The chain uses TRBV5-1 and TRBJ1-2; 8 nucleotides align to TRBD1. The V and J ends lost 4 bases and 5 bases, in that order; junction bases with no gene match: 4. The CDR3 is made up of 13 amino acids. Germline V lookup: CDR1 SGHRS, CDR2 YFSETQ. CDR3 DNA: TGCGCCAGCAGCCCGACAGGGGAATATGGCTACACCTTC. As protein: CASSPTGEYGYTF.

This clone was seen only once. CDR3 DNA sequence: TGTGCCAGCTCATCGGACCTCGTTGTAATCAATGAGCAGTTCTTC. Translating it yields CASSSDLVVINEQFF. V gene TRBV18 combines with J gene TRBJ2-1; D remains ambiguous. Germline CDR1 is KGHSH and CDR2 is LQKENI. This CDR3 is 15 amino acids long. V lost 5 bases and J 6 bases, leaving 17 bases between the germline ends.

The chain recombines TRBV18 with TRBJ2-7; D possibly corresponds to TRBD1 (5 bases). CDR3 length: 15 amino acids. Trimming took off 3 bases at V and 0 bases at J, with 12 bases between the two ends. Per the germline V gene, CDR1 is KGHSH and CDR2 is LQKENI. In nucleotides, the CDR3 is TGTGCCAGCTCACCGGGAAGAAGGGGCTCCTACGAGCAGTACTTC. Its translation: CASSPGRRGSYEQYF.

CDR3 DNA: TGTGCCAGCAGCTTATCACCCGGACAGGGGGCAGGGTATGGCTACACCTTC. Protein sequence: CASSLSPGQGAGYGYTF. V and J are TRBV7-2 and TRBJ1-2; 11 positions match TRBD1. Germline CDR1 reads SGHTA; CDR2 reads FQGNSA. After removal of 2 bases from V and 5 bases from J, the junction contained 10 bases not matched to a gene. The length of the CDR3 is 17 residues.

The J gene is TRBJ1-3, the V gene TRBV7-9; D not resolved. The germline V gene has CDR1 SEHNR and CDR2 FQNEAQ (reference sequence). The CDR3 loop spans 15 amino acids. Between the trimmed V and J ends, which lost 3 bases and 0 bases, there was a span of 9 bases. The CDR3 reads CASSFFAASGNTIYF. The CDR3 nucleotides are TGTGCCAGCAGCTTTTTCGCAGCCTCTGGAAACACCATATATTTT. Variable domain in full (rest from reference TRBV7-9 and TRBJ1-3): DTGVSQNPRHKITKRGQNVTFRCDPISEHNRLYWYRQTLGQGPEFLTYFQNEAQLEKSRLLSDRFSAERPKGSFSTLEIQRTEQGDSAMYLCASSFFAASGNTIYFGEGSWLTVV.

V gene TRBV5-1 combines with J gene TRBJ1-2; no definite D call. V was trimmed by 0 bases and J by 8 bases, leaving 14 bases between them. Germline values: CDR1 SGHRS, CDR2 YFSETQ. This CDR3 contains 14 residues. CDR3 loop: CASSLGATGMGYTF. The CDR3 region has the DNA TGCGCCAGCAGCTTGGGGGCGACCGGCATGGGCTACACCTTC.

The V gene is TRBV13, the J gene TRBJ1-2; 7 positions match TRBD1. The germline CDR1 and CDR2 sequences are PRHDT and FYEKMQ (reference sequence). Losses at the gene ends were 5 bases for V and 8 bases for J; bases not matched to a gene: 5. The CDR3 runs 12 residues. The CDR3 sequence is CASSRQGEGYTF. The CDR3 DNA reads TGTGCCAGCAGCCGCCAGGGGGAAGGCTACACCTTC.

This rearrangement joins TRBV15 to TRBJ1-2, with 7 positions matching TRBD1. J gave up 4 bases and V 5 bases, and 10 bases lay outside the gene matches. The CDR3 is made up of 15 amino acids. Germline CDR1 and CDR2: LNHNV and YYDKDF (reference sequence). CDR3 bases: TGTGCCACCAGCTGGAGCAGGGGGTCCCCCTATGGCTACACCTTC. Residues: CATSWSRGSPYGYTF. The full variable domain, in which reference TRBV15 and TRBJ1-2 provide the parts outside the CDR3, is DAMVIQNPRYQVTQFGKPVTLSCSQTLNHNVMYWYQQKSSQAPKLLFHYYDKDFNNEADTPDNFQSRRPNTSFCFLDIRSPGLGDTAMYLCATSWSRGSPYGYTFGSGTRLTVV.

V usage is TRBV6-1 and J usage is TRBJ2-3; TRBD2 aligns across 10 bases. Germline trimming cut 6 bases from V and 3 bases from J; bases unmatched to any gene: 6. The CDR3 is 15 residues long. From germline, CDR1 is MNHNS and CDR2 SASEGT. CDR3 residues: CASSSGGAGTDTQYF. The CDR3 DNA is TGTGCCAGCAGCAGCGGGGGGGCCGGGACAGATACGCAGTATTTT.

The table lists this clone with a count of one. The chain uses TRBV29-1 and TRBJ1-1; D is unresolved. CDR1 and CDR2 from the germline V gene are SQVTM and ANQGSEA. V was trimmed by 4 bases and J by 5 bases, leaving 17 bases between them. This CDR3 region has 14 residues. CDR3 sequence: CSVVLYALNTEAFF. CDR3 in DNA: TGCAGCGTTGTCTTATATGCCCTTAATACTGAAGCTTTCTTT.

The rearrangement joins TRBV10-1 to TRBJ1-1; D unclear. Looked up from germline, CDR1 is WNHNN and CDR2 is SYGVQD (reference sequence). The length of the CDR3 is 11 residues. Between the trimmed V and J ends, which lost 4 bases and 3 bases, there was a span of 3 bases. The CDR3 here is CASSGYTEAFF. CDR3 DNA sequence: TGCGCCAGCAGTGGATACACTGAAGCTTTCTTT.

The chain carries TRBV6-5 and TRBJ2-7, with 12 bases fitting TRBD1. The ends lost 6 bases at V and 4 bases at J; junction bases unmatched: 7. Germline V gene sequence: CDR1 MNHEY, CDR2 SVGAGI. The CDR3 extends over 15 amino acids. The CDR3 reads CASSTRDRGRYEQYF. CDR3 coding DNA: TGTGCCAGCAGCACCCGGGACAGGGGGCGGTACGAGCAGTACTTC.

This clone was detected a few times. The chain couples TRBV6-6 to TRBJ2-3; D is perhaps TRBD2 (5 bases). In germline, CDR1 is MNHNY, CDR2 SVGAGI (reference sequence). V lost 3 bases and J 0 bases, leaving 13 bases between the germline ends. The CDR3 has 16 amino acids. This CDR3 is CASSYNGVESTDTQYF. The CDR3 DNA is TGTGCCAGCAGTTATAACGGGGTGGAGAGCACAGATACGCAGTATTTT.

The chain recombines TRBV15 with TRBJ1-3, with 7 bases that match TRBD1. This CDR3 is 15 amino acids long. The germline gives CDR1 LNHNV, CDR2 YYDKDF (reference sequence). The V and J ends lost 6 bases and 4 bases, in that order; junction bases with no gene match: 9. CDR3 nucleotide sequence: TGTGCCACCAGTACAGGACAGGCCAGAGGAAACACCATATATTTT. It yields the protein CATSTGQARGNTIYF.

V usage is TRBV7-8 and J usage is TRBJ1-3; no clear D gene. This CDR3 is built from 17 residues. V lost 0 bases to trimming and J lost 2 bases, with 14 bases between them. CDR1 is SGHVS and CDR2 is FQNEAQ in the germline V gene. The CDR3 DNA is TGTGCCAGCAGCTTAGCGCAGATGGGTACGGCTGGAAACACCATATATTTT. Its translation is CASSLAQMGTAGNTIYF.